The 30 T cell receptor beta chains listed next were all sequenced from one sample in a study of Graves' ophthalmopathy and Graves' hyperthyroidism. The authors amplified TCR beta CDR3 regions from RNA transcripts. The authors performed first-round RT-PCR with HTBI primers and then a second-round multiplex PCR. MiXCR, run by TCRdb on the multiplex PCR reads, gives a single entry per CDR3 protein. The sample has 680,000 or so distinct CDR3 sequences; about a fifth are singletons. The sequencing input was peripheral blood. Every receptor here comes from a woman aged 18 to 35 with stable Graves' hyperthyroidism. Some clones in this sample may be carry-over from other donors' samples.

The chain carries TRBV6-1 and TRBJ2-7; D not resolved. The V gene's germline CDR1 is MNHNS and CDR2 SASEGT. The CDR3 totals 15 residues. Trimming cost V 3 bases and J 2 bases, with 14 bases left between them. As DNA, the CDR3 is TGTGCCAGCAGTGAGGGCAGCCAAAGGGCCTACGAGCAGTACTTC. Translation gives CASSEGSQRAYEQYF.

The CDR3 DNA is TGTGCCAGCAGTGAAAAGTTATTAGCTGGAGAGACCCAGTACTTC. Protein: CASSEKLLAGETQYF. The J gene is TRBJ2-5, the V gene TRBV2; D is unresolved. CDR1 is SNHLY, CDR2 FYNNEI, per germline. With 2 bases removed from V and 4 bases from J, the gap between germline ends came to 14 bases. The CDR3 covers 15 residues.

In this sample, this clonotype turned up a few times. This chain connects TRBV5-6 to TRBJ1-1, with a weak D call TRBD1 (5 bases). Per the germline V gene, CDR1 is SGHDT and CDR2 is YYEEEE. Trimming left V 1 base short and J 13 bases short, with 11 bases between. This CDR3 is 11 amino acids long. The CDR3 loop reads CASSLSGWVFF. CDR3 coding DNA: TGTGCCAGCAGCTTGTCAGGGTGGGTTTTCTTT.

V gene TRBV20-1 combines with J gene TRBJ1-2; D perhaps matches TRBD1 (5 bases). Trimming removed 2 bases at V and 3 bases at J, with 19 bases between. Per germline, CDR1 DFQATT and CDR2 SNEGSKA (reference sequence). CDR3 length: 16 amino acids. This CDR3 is CSARKSDRSLHYGYTF. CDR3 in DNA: TGCAGTGCTAGAAAAAGTGACAGAAGCCTGCACTATGGCTACACCTTC.

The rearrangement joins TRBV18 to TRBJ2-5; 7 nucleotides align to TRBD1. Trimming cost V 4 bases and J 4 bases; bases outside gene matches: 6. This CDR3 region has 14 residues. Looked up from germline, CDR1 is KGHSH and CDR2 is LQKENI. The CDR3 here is CASSQYRGSETQYF. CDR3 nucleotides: TGTGCCAGCTCACAATACAGGGGTTCAGAGACCCAGTACTTC.

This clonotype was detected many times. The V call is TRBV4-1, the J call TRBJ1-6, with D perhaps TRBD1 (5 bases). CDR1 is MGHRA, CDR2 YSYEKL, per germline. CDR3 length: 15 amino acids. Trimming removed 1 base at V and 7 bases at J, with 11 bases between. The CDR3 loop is CASSQGQLQNSPLHF. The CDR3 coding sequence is TGCGCCAGCAGCCAAGGACAGCTACAGAATTCACCCCTCCACTTT.

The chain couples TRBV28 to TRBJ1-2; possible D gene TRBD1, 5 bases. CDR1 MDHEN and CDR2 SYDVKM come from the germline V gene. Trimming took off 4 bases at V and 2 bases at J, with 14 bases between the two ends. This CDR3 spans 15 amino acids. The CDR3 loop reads CASSSQESGNYGYTF. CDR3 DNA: TGTGCCAGCAGTTCACAGGAGTCCGGGAACTATGGCTACACCTTC.

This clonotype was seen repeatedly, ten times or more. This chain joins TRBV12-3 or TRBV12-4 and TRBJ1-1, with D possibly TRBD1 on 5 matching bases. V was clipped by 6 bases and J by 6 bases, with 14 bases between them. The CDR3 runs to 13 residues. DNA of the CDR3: TGTGCCAGCAGACCGGACATAGATCCTGAAGCTTTCTTT. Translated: CASRPDIDPEAFF.

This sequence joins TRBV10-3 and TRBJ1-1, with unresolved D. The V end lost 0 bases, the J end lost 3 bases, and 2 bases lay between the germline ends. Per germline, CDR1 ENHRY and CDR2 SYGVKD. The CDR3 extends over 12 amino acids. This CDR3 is CAISESDTEAFF. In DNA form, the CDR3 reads TGTGCCATCAGTGAGTCCGACACTGAAGCTTTCTTT.

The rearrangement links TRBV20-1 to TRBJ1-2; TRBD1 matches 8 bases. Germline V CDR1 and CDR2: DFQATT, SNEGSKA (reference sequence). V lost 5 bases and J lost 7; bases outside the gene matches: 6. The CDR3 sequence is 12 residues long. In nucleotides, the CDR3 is TGCAGTGCTTGGACAGGGTATAGTGGCTACACCTTC. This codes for CSAWTGYSGYTF.

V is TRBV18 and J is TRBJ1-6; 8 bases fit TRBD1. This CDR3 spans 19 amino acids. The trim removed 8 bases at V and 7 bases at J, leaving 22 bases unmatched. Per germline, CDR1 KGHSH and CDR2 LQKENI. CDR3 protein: CASTTMGTGTGGFNSPLHF. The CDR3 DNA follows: TGTGCCAGCACTACTATGGGAACCGGGACAGGCGGGTTCAATTCACCCCTCCACTTT.

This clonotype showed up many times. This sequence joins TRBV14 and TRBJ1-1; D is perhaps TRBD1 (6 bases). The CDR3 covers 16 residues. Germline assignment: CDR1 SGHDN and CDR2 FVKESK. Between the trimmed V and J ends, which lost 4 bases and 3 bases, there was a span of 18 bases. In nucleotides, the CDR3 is TGTGCCAGCAGCCCACCACAGGGATTGACGGACACTGAAGCTTTCTTT. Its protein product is CASSPPQGLTDTEAFF.

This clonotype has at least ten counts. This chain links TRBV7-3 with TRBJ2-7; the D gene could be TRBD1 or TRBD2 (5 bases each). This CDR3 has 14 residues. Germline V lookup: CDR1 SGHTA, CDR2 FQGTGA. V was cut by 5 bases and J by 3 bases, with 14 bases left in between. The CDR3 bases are TGTGCCAGCAGCCCCACGGGACGAATCTACGAGCAGTACTTC. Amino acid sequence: CASSPTGRIYEQYF.

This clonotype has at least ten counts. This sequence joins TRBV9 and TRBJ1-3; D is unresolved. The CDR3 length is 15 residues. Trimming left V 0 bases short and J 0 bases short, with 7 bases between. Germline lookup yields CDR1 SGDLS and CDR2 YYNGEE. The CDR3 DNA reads TGTGCCAGCAGCGTAGGCGGTAGCTCTGGAAACACCATATATTTT. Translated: CASSVGGSSGNTIYF.

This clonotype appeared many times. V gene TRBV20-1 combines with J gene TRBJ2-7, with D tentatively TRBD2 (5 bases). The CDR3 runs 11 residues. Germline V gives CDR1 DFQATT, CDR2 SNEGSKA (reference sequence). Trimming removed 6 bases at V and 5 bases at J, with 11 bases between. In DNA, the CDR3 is TGCAGTGCCGACGGGGTTGACGAGCAGTACTTC. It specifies CSADGVDEQYF.

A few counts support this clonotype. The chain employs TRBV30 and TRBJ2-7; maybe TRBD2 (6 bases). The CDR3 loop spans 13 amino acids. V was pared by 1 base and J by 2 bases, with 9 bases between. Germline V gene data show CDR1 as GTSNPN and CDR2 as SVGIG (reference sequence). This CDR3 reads CAWSAGEPYEQYF. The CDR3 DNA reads TGTGCCTGGAGTGCGGGGGAGCCCTACGAGCAGTACTTC.

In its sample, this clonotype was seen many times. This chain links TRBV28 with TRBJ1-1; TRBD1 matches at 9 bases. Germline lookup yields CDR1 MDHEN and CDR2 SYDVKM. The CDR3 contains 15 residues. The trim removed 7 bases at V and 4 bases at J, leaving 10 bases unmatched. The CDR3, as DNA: TGTGCCAGCACAACGACAGGGGGACTTGGCACTGAAGCTTTCTTT. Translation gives CASTTTGGLGTEAFF.

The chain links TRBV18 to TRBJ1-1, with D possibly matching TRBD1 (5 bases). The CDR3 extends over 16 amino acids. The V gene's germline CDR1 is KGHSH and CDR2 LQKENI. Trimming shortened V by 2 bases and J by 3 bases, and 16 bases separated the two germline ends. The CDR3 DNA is TGTGCCAGCTCACCAATGGACTCCGGGGCGGACACTGAAGCTTTCTTT. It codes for CASSPMDSGADTEAFF.

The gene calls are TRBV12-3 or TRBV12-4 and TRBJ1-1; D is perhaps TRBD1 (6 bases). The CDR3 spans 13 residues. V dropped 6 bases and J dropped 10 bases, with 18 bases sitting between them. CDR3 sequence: CASSSDSLKRAFF. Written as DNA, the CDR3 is TGTGCCAGCAGCTCGGACAGCCTCAAGAGAGCTTTCTTT.

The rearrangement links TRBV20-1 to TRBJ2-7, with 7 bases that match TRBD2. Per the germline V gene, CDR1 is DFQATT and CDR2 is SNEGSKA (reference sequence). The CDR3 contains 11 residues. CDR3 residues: CRAGLAKEQYF. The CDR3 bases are TGCAGAGCGGGACTCGCGAAAGAGCAGTACTTC.

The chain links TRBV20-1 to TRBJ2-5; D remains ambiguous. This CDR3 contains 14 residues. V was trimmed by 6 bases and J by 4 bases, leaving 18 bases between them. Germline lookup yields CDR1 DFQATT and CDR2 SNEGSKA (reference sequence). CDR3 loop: CSASRTPERETQYF. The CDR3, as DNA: TGCAGTGCCAGCCGAACACCAGAACGAGAGACCCAGTACTTC.

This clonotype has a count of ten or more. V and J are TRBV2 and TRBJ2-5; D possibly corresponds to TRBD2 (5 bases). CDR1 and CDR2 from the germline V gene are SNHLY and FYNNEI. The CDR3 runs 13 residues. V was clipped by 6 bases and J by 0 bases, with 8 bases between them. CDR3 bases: TGTGCCAGCAGCCCCGGGAACCAAGAGACCCAGTACTTC. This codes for CASSPGNQETQYF.

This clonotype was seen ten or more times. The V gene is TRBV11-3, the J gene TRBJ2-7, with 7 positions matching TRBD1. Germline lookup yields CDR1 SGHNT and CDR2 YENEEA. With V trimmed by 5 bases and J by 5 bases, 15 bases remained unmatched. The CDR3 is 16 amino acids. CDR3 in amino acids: CASSETPPDRAHEQYF. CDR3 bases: TGTGCCAGCAGCGAGACCCCTCCTGACAGGGCCCACGAGCAGTACTTC.

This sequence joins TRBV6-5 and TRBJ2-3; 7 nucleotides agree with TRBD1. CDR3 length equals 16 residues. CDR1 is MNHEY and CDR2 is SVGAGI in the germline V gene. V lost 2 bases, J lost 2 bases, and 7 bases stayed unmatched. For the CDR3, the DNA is TGTGCCAGCAGTTACGATACAGGGGCTTACACAGATACGCAGTATTTT. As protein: CASSYDTGAYTDTQYF.

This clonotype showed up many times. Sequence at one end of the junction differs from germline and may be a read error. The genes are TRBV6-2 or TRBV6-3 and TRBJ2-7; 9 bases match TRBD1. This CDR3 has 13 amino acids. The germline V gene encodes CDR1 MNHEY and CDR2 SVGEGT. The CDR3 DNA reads TGTGCCGGCAGTTGGACAGGGGCCTACGAGCAGTACTTC. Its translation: CAGSWTGAYEQYF.

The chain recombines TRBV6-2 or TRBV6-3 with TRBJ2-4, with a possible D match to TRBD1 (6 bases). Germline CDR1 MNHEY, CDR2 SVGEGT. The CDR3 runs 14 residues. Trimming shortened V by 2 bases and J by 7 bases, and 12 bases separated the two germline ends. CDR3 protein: CASSYGGGRNIQYF. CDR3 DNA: TGTGCCAGCAGTTACGGTGGGGGCCGGAACATTCAGTACTTC.

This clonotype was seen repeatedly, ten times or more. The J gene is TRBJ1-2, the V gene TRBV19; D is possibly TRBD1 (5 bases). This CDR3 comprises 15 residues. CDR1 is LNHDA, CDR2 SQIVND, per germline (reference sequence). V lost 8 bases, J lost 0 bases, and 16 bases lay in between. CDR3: CASRTRDGTNYGYTF. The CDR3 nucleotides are TGTGCCAGTCGAACTCGGGACGGTACTAACTATGGCTACACCTTC.

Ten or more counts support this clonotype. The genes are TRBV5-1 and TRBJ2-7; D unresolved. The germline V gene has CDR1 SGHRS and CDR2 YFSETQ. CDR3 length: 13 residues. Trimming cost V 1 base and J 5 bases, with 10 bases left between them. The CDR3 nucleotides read TGCGCCAGCAGCTTGTTGTCAGCCAACGAGCAGTACTTC. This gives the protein CASSLLSANEQYF.

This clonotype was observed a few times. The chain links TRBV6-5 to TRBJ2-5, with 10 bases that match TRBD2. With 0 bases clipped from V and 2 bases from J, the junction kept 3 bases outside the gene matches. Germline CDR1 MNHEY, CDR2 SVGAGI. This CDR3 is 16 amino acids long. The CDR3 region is CASSYSGLALQETQYF. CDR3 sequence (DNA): TGTGCCAGCAGTTACTCGGGACTAGCGCTTCAAGAGACCCAGTACTTC.

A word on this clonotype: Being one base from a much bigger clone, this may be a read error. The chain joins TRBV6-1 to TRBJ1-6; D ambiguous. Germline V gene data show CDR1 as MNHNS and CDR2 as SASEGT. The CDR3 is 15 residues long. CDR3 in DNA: TGTGCCAGCAGTGAAGCGACCCTAGATAATTCACACCTCCACTTT. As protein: CASSEATLDNSHLHF.